The 13 T cell receptor beta chains reported below all come from one sample, sequenced in a study of T-cell reconstitution after alpha-beta-depleted transplantation in children. Preparing the TCRbeta library involved the use of unique molecular identifiers. MiXCR was run by TCRdb on the PCR reads, yielding one entry per CDR3 protein. This sample carries 300,000 or so distinct CDR3 sequences, 9.9% of them seen once, and the ten largest clones take roughly a tenth. The starting material was PBMCs from the stem cell graft donor, obtained from the stem cell graft. These receptors were obtained from a human donor who donated a stem cell graft to a child with SCID.

This clonotype was detected ten times or more. The rearrangement joins TRBV12-3 or TRBV12-4 to TRBJ2-2, with D unclear. This CDR3 region has 15 residues. The germline V and J ends were trimmed by 2 bases and 1 base, with 8 bases remaining between them. The CDR3 spells CASSLQSVNTGELFF. Written as DNA, the CDR3 is TGTGCCAGCAGTTTACAGTCAGTGAACACCGGGGAGCTGTTTTTT.

This clonotype came up a few times. The chain has TRBV4-2 and TRBJ1-2; 7 nucleotides align to TRBD1. In germline, CDR1 is LGHNA, CDR2 YNFKEQ. V dropped 3 bases and J dropped 8; count of bases not matched to a gene: 12. The CDR3 length is 15 residues. The CDR3 DNA reads TGTGCCAGCAGCCATGACTTACAGGGGCCTGACGGCTACACCTTC. Amino acids: CASSHDLQGPDGYTF.

This clonotype appeared a few times. V usage is TRBV20-1 and J usage is TRBJ2-1; 10 bases align to TRBD2. The CDR3 spans 16 residues. The V gene's germline CDR1 is DFQATT and CDR2 SNEGSKA (reference sequence). V trimming: 4 bases; J trimming: 0 bases; junction bases outside the gene matches: 6. CDR3 coding DNA: TGCAGTGCTATCCCTCTAGCGGGAGACTCCTACAATGAGCAGTTCTTC. This translates into CSAIPLAGDSYNEQFF.

This clonotype has more than one count but fewer than ten. V is TRBV20-1 and J is TRBJ2-1, with 8 bases fitting TRBD2. V lost 2 bases, J lost 4 bases, and 4 bases stayed unmatched. The CDR3 runs 14 residues. Per germline, CDR1 DFQATT and CDR2 SNEGSKA (reference sequence). The CDR3 nucleotides read TGCAGTGCTAGAAGCGGGGGAGATTACAATGAGCAGTTCTTC. Translated, it gives CSARSGGDYNEQFF.

This clonotype was observed a handful of times. This chain links TRBV19 with TRBJ2-7; D is possibly TRBD1 (6 bases). Germline loops: CDR1 LNHDA, CDR2 SQIVND (reference sequence). V lost 3 bases and J lost 3, with 12 bases in between. This CDR3 is 14 amino acids long. CDR3 residues: CASSMDQTGYEQYF. As DNA, the CDR3 is TGTGCCAGTAGTATGGACCAGACAGGCTACGAGCAGTACTTC. The complete variable domain, with remaining parts taken from reference TRBV19 and TRBJ2-7, reads DGGITQSPKYLFRKEGQNVTLSCEQNLNHDAMYWYRQDPGQGLRLIYYSQIVNDFQKGDIAEGYSVSREKKESFPLTVTSAQKNPTAFYLCASSMDQTGYEQYFGPGTRLTVT.

V and J are TRBV5-1 and TRBJ1-5, with a tentative D call TRBD1 (5 bases). Germline assignment: CDR1 SGHRS and CDR2 YFSETQ. Trimming left V 2 bases short and J 1 base short, with 10 bases between. The CDR3 totals 15 residues. CDR3 DNA sequence: TGCGCCAGCAGCTTAGGGGAGTTGAGCAATCAGCCCCAGCATTTT. The encoded protein is CASSLGELSNQPQHF.

The sample holds a few counts of this clonotype. The V gene is TRBV20-1, the J gene TRBJ1-1, with TRBD1 identical over 9 bases. V was pared by 0 bases and J by 5 bases, with 7 bases of the junction left unmatched. This CDR3 comprises 15 residues. The germline V gene has CDR1 DFQATT and CDR2 SNEGSKA (reference sequence). Written as DNA, the CDR3 is TGCAGTGCTAGAGATCCGGGACAGGGTTATACTGAAGCTTTCTTT. It yields the protein CSARDPGQGYTEAFF.

This clonotype was observed once. Possible read error: a much larger clone is one base away. This chain uses TRBV12-3 or TRBV12-4 with TRBJ1-1; the D gene is possibly TRBD1 (5 bases). There are 14 residues in the CDR3. V was cut by 2 bases and J by 6 bases, with 13 bases left in between. CDR3 sequence (DNA): TGTGCCAGCAGTTTATTCAGGGACTACCCTGAAGCTTTCTTT. It encodes CASSLFRDYPEAFF.

The CDR3 DNA follows: TGCGCCAGCAGCCCCGGGGGCAGGGACGGCGATCAGCCCCAGCATTTT. Its translation: CASSPGGRDGDQPQHF. V is TRBV5-1 and J is TRBJ1-5; D possibly corresponds to TRBD1 (6 bases). The CDR3 spans 16 residues. Trimming left V 4 bases short and J 5 bases short, with 19 bases between. Germline lookup yields CDR1 SGHRS and CDR2 YFSETQ.

In this sample, this clonotype turned up a few times. The chain recombines TRBV19 with TRBJ2-3, with D possibly matching TRBD2 (6 bases). The CDR3 is 16 residues long. The germline CDR1 and CDR2 sequences are LNHDA and SQIVND (reference sequence). Trimming removed 7 bases from V and 2 bases from J, with 19 bases in between. The CDR3 is CASMGRGEGPTDTQYF. CDR3 DNA sequence: TGTGCCAGTATGGGGCGGGGTGAGGGCCCCACAGATACGCAGTATTTT.

The rearrangement links TRBV3-1 to TRBJ2-7, with 7 bases lining up with TRBD1. Losses at the gene ends were 6 bases for V and 2 bases for J; bases not matched to a gene: 7. The CDR3 is made up of 14 amino acids. CDR1 and CDR2 from the germline V gene are LGHDT and YNNKEL (reference sequence). CDR3 residues: CASSDTGAAYEQYF. The CDR3, as DNA: TGTGCCAGCAGTGATACAGGGGCCGCCTACGAGCAGTACTTC.

This chain joins TRBV20-1 and TRBJ2-7, with 8 bases aligning to TRBD1. The germline V gene encodes CDR1 DFQATT and CDR2 SNEGSKA (reference sequence). This CDR3 region has 14 residues. After removal of 4 bases from V and 3 bases from J, the junction contained 8 bases not matched to a gene. CDR3 in amino acids: CSATGQGVIYEQYF. CDR3 in DNA: TGCAGTGCTACCGGACAGGGAGTGATCTACGAGCAGTACTTC.

This clonotype was recorded a few times. This chain joins TRBV6-1 and TRBJ2-1; D perhaps matches TRBD2 (6 bases). This CDR3 is built from 16 residues. Germline V gene lookup returns CDR1 MNHNS and CDR2 SASEGT. Trimming took off 6 bases at V and 0 bases at J, with 15 bases between the two ends. The CDR3 loop is CASREGYSSSYNEQFF. The CDR3 nucleotides read TGTGCCAGCAGGGAGGGGTACTCTAGCTCCTACAATGAGCAGTTCTTC.